This T cell receptor (beta chain) comes out of a study of human T cells and chemical hapten exposure (dated by TCRdb to the early 2020s). For the study in its entirety: Libraries were pooled for sequencing, and variation in per-sample TCR yields was attributed mainly to small differences in library volumes within the pool. The study tracked peripheral blood TCR repertoire changes in vivo during primary and secondary sensitization to the hapten diphenylcyclopropenone (DPC) in alopecia patients. Each blood RNA sample was used to sequence both TCR alpha and TCR beta chains.

The method was RACE. Sequencing used a NextSeq 500. Library preparation attached unique molecular identifiers to individual cDNA molecules for quantitative, reproducible TCR counting. The study's own analysis went as follows. A median of around 96,000 TCRs per sample was observed, with a range of roughly 20,000 to 750,000. V, J and CDR3 annotation of the TCR reads was carried out using the Decombinator software suite. Every sample was subsampled to the same number of TCRs (28,000) for the PS versus PT1 abundance plots. Expanded TCRs were defined as absent before sensitization and observed at least eight times at the 2-week time point. TCRdb took the public reads, trimmed them with fastp at Q25, ran MiXCR for clone calling and kept in-frame beta chains. CDR3 protein duplicates are merged, each entry listing the most common genes and DNA. The V and J calls, along with clone size, are taken from TCRdb and not from the paper's own processing. This sample has about 130,000 distinct CDR3 sequences in its table, and approximately 8.3% of those were observed once. Of the sample, about 1.8% is held by the ten largest clones.

This clonotype has more than one count but fewer than ten. What this receptor recognizes is not known. Nothing much larger sits one base from this clone, and base qualities are not available. According to the study, the label for this sample's time point signals: healthy volunteer bleed at 2 weeks. Total RNA was isolated from unfractionated whole blood collected in Tempus Blood RNA tubes. Four or five healthy volunteers were used as TCR sequencing controls and were bled at day 0, 2 weeks and 6 weeks. Study-level results and caveats: After repeated subsampling, changes were observed in the strength of the expansion versus patch-test correlation and in the threshold at which the correlation became significant. DPC sensitization did not change the number of TCRs with a frequency above 1 in 1000, and there was no evidence of changes in global repertoire structure.

Including the terminal cysteine and phenylalanine, the CDR3 comprises 16 residues. This entry keeps only the CDR3 DNA: 48 bases, framed from base 1. CDR1 and CDR2, looked up from the germline V gene, are SGHDT and YYEEEE. Trimmed from V: 4 bases; trimmed from J: 8 bases; junction bases lacking a gene match: 14. This clonotype was obtained from a male donor in good health. Some clones in this sample may be carry-over from other donors' samples. The rearranged chain carries TRBV5-6 and TRBJ2-4; a stretch of 8 junction bases matches TRBD2. Material for sequencing was whole blood. CDR3 protein: CASSPQEGGRGDIQYF. The DNA sequence is given as TGTGCCAGCAGCCCTCAGGAGGGCGGGCGGGGGGACATTCAGTACTTC.